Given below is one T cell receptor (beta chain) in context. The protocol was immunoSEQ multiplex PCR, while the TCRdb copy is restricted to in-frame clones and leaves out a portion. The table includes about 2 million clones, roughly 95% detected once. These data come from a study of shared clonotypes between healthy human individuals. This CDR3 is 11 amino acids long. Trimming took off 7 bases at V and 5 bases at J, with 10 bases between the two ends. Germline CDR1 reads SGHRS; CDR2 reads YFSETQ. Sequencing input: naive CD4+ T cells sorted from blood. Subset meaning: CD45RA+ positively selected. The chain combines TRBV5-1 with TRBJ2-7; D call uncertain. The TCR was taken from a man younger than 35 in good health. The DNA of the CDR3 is TGCGCCAGCCGCGGCATAGACGAGCAGTACTTC. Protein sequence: CASRGIDEQYF.